This entry features one TCR beta chain sequence. This sample is drawn from a study of blood T cell repertoires in COVID-19. Overall study: Acute and convalescent COVID-19 samples came from the United States, Italy and Spain.

Germline lookup yields CDR1 SGHRS and CDR2 YFSETQ. The ends were cut back, 4 bases at V and 5 bases at J, with 11 bases in the middle. The CDR3 has 13 amino acids. In the original workflow: Reference gene primer amplification gave nucleated cell count estimates. Only in-frame clones appear in the TCRdb table, and some are missing; sequencing was by immunoSEQ multiplex PCR. Clone size and the V and J calls come from that table; the DNA yielded D and trimming. The sample carries about 150,000 clones, roughly nine tenths recorded once. V and J are TRBV5-1 and TRBJ2-3; tentatively, D is TRBD2 (6 bases). Input material: peripheral blood. This clonotype was obtained from a human donor in a cohort sampled during active COVID-19. CDR3 bases: TGCGCCAGCAGCACCCAGGAGGGAGATACGCAGTATTTT. Protein product: CASSTQEGDTQYF.